One and the same sample provided the 31 T cell receptor beta chains below, sequenced in a study of T-cell reconstitution after alpha-beta-depleted transplantation in children. TCRbeta library preparation incorporated unique molecular identifiers. TCRdb ran MiXCR on the PCR reads and lists one entry per CDR3 protein. The sample has almost 250,000 distinct CDR3 sequences; about 26% are singletons. Sequences were derived from PBMCs, sampled before TCRalphabeta/CD19-depleted stem cell transplant. These receptors were taken from a girl aged 2-10 years with Fanconi anemia, due to receive a stem cell transplant.

This clonotype was detected ten times or more. V is TRBV5-1 and J is TRBJ2-1, with D maybe TRBD2 (6 bases). Germline V gene lookup returns CDR1 SGHRS and CDR2 YFSETQ. Trimming stripped 4 bases from V and 6 bases from J, with 17 bases between. This CDR3 contains 15 residues. Here the CDR3 DNA reads TGCGCCAGCAGCCCCCCGGGACTCGGAGGCAATGAGCAGTTCTTC. This codes for CASSPPGLGGNEQFF.

Ten or more counts support this clonotype. This chain links TRBV29-1 with TRBJ2-7; possible D gene TRBD1, 6 bases. Germline V lookup: CDR1 SQVTM, CDR2 ANQGSEA. Trimming pared 1 base from V and 2 bases from J, leaving 9 bases between. CDR3 length equals 13 residues. CDR3 DNA: TGCAGCGTTGAAGGGCCAGGGGCCTACGAGCAGTACTTC. The encoded protein is CSVEGPGAYEQYF.

This sequence joins TRBV29-1 and TRBJ1-2; 8 positions agree with TRBD1. Germline-derived CDR1 and CDR2 are SQVTM and ANQGSEA. This CDR3 region has 15 residues. With 7 bases clipped from V and 4 bases from J, the junction kept 14 bases outside the gene matches. CDR3 region: CSARTGLGYSYGYTF. The DNA of the CDR3 is TGCAGCGCCCGGACAGGGTTAGGATATAGCTATGGCTACACCTTC.

In its sample, this clonotype was seen many times. The V gene is TRBV7-2, the J gene TRBJ2-3; a possible D gene is TRBD1 (6 bases). This CDR3 contains 15 residues. Trimming stripped 2 bases from V and 3 bases from J, with 12 bases between. CDR1 is SGHTA and CDR2 is FQGNSA in the germline V gene. The CDR3 nucleotides are TGTGCCAGCAGCTTATCCGGGACACCGACAGATACGCAGTATTTT. Residues: CASSLSGTPTDTQYF.

This clonotype occurred many times. The CDR3 spells CASSSSGMMSYNEQFF. The CDR3 region has the DNA TGTGCCAGCAGCAGTAGCGGGATGATGTCCTACAATGAGCAGTTCTTC. V usage is TRBV7-3 and J usage is TRBJ2-1, with TRBD2 identical over 8 bases. Trimming took 5 bases from V and 1 from J; bases not matched to a gene: 7. This CDR3 comprises 16 residues. Germline CDR1 reads SGHTA; CDR2 reads FQGTGA.

This clonotype has ten or more counts. V gene TRBV20-1 combines with J gene TRBJ2-2; D ambiguous. This CDR3 is 13 amino acids long. CDR1 is DFQATT and CDR2 is SNEGSKA in the germline V gene (reference sequence). V was pared by 4 bases and J by 2 bases, with 8 bases between. This CDR3 is CSATDGNTGELFF. As DNA, the CDR3 is TGCAGTGCTACGGACGGTAACACCGGGGAGCTGTTTTTT.

The sample holds one count of this clonotype. The chain is built from TRBV6-2 or TRBV6-3 and TRBJ2-1; the D is unclear. V was clipped by 8 bases and J by 0 bases, with 8 bases between them. Germline CDR1 is MNHEY and CDR2 is SVGEGT. The CDR3 loop spans 13 amino acids. The DNA for the CDR3 is TGTGCCAGCGTCGGAAGCTCCTACAATGAGCAGTTCTTC. Translation gives CASVGSSYNEQFF.

The V gene is TRBV20-1, the J gene TRBJ2-3; 10 bases are shared with TRBD2. Per the germline V gene, CDR1 is DFQATT and CDR2 is SNEGSKA (reference sequence). The V and J ends lost 2 bases and 5 bases, in that order; junction bases with no gene match: 1. The CDR3 consists of 13 residues. The CDR3 bases are TGCAGTGCTAGACCTAGCGGGGGAGATACGCAGTATTTT. Translated, it gives CSARPSGGDTQYF.

The chain couples TRBV7-8 to TRBJ2-5; no firm D call. This CDR3 spans 14 amino acids. Trimming took off 6 bases at V and 5 bases at J, with 16 bases between the two ends. The germline V gene has CDR1 SGHVS and CDR2 FQNEAQ. CDR3 in DNA: TGTGCCAGCAGTAAAGACTCTGGTGGGGAGACCCAGTACTTC. It codes for CASSKDSGGETQYF.

This clonotype occurred many times. The chain combines TRBV5-1 with TRBJ2-1, with 8 bases identical to TRBD2. This CDR3 region has 15 residues. V was pared by 1 base and J by 6 bases, with 6 bases of the junction left unmatched. Looked up from germline, CDR1 is SGHRS and CDR2 is YFSETQ. In nucleotides, the CDR3 is TGCGCCAGCAGCTTGCAATCGCTAGCGGGCAATGAGCAGTTCTTC. This codes for CASSLQSLAGNEQFF.

This chain links TRBV7-2 with TRBJ2-7, with D tentatively TRBD2 (5 bases). Trimming removed 2 bases from V and 3 bases from J, with 11 bases in between. Germline values: CDR1 SGHTA, CDR2 FQGNSA. CDR3 size: 14 residues. As DNA, the CDR3 is TGTGCCAGCAGCTTACGAGCGGTTAACTACGAGCAGTACTTC. Protein sequence: CASSLRAVNYEQYF.

This clonotype was seen ten or more times. The chain combines TRBV29-1 with TRBJ2-7, with 9 bases lining up with TRBD2. J lost 2 bases, V lost 4 bases, and 3 bases had no gene match. Per germline, CDR1 SQVTM and CDR2 ANQGSEA. This CDR3 has 13 amino acids. CDR3 amino acids: CSVAGGRAYEQYF. The CDR3 DNA follows: TGCAGCGTTGCTGGCGGGAGGGCCTACGAGCAGTACTTC.

The J gene is TRBJ2-1, the V gene TRBV15; D might be TRBD2 (5 bases). Looked up from germline, CDR1 is LNHNV and CDR2 is YYDKDF (reference sequence). The CDR3 is made up of 16 amino acids. The germline V and J ends were trimmed by 0 bases and 9 bases, with 18 bases remaining between them. This chain's CDR3 is CATSRDGLIRGSEQFF. As DNA, the CDR3 is TGTGCCACCAGCAGAGATGGACTGATCCGTGGGAGTGAGCAGTTCTTC.

The rearrangement joins TRBV28 to TRBJ1-3, with TRBD1 as a possible D gene (6 bases). V was pared by 6 bases and J by 3 bases, with 15 bases between. CDR1 MDHEN and CDR2 SYDVKM come from the germline V gene. CDR3 length: 15 residues. The CDR3 reads CASRTPGVGGNTIYF. CDR3 bases: TGTGCCAGCAGAACCCCAGGGGTTGGTGGAAACACCATATATTTT.

The sample holds a few counts of this clonotype. This rearrangement joins TRBV11-1 to TRBJ2-5, with D possibly called TRBD1 or TRBD2 (5 bases each). Looked up from germline, CDR1 is SGHAT and CDR2 is FQDESV (reference sequence). Trimming took off 2 bases at V and 2 bases at J, with 21 bases between the two ends. The CDR3 loop spans 18 amino acids. The CDR3 is CASSLPSADGAEQETQYF. Here the CDR3 DNA reads TGTGCCAGCAGCTTACCGTCGGCTGACGGGGCCGAACAAGAGACCCAGTACTTC. The full variable domain, its missing parts supplied by reference TRBV11-1 and TRBJ2-5, is EAEVAQSPRYKITEKSQAVAFWCDPISGHATLYWYRQILGQGPELLVQFQDESVVDDSQLPKDRFSAERLKGVDSTLKIQPAELGDSAMYLCASSLPSADGAEQETQYFGPGTRLLVL.

In DNA, the CDR3 is TGTGCCAGCAGCCCTACGGGGTTCATAGCCTACGAGCAGTACTTC. It is translated as CASSPTGFIAYEQYF. V is TRBV28 and J is TRBJ2-7, with a possible D match to TRBD2 (5 bases). Trimming pared 6 bases from V and 2 bases from J, leaving 17 bases between. The CDR3 runs 15 residues. From germline, CDR1 is MDHEN and CDR2 SYDVKM.

J is TRBJ2-1 and V is TRBV7-8; TRBD2 might be the D (6 bases). The CDR3 sequence is 15 residues long. Looked up from germline, CDR1 is SGHVS and CDR2 is FQNEAQ. V was clipped by 1 base and J by 3 bases, with 10 bases between them. The chain's CDR3 is CASSLGPRDYNEQFF. Here the CDR3 DNA reads TGTGCCAGCAGCTTAGGCCCGCGGGACTACAATGAGCAGTTCTTC.

This clonotype came up a few times. V is TRBV29-1 and J is TRBJ2-5; the D gene is possibly TRBD1 (5 bases). Trimming shortened V by 0 bases and J by 5 bases, and 13 bases separated the two germline ends. The CDR3 covers 14 residues. Per the germline V gene, CDR1 is SQVTM and CDR2 is ANQGSEA. The CDR3 DNA sequence: TGCAGCGTTGAAGAACTCTACAGGATGGAGACCCAGTACTTC. Translation: CSVEELYRMETQYF.

The sample holds a few counts of this clonotype. The chain couples TRBV29-1 to TRBJ2-5, with a weak D call TRBD2 (5 bases). The germline CDR1 and CDR2 sequences are SQVTM and ANQGSEA. Trimming removed 2 bases at V and 4 bases at J, with 14 bases between. The CDR3 totals 14 residues. The DNA for the CDR3 is TGCAGCGTTGAAAGGCTAGCTGGCGGAGAGACCCAGTACTTC. It specifies CSVERLAGGETQYF.

A few counts support this clonotype. This chain uses TRBV30 with TRBJ2-1; 8 nucleotides line up with TRBD2. The length of the CDR3 is 16 residues. The germline V gene has CDR1 GTSNPN and CDR2 SVGIG (reference sequence). Trimming removed 1 base from V and 8 bases from J; junction bases left unmatched: 13. The CDR3 DNA follows: TGTGCCTGGAGTGAGGAGCGGGAGATCGGGGATGATGAGCAGTTCTTC. Its protein product is CAWSEEREIGDDEQFF.

This clonotype was counted many times. The DNA of the CDR3 is TGCAGCGTTGCAGTAGCCCCCTACGAGCAGTACTTC. The encoded protein is CSVAVAPYEQYF. The chain couples TRBV29-1 to TRBJ2-7; unclear D gene. The CDR3 covers 12 residues. The V gene's germline CDR1 is SQVTM and CDR2 ANQGSEA. Between the trimmed V and J ends, which lost 4 bases and 2 bases, there was a span of 9 bases.

The rearrangement links TRBV5-5 to TRBJ2-1; 8 bases map to TRBD2. With V trimmed by 4 bases and J by 2 bases, 8 bases remained unmatched. Germline V gene data show CDR1 as SGHKS and CDR2 as YYEKEE (reference sequence). This CDR3 spans 16 amino acids. CDR3 in amino acids: CASSPNPAGAYNEQFF. In DNA form, the CDR3 reads TGTGCCAGCAGCCCGAACCCAGCGGGAGCCTACAATGAGCAGTTCTTC.

This clonotype was recorded at least ten times. The CDR3 DNA is TGCGCCAGCAGCTCGACTAGCGGGAGGGCCGGGAGCATTCAGTACTTC. It encodes CASSSTSGRAGSIQYF. V and J are TRBV5-1 and TRBJ2-4; 14 bases are a match to TRBD2. The CDR3 is 16 residues long. CDR1 is SGHRS and CDR2 is YFSETQ in the germline V gene. Losses at the gene ends were 3 bases for V and 9 bases for J; bases not matched to a gene: 8.

This clonotype was recorded a few times. This chain links TRBV18 with TRBJ2-3; TRBD2 matches at 11 bases. Per germline, CDR1 KGHSH and CDR2 LQKENI. The CDR3 is made up of 17 amino acids. Unmatched junction bases numbered 3, after V lost 1 base and J lost 0 bases. DNA of the CDR3: TGTGCCAGCTCACCACGGACTAGCGGGTCTAGCACAGATACGCAGTATTTT. Translating it yields CASSPRTSGSSTDTQYF.

The genes are TRBV20-1 and TRBJ2-5; 9 nucleotides agree with TRBD2. Per the germline V gene, CDR1 is DFQATT and CDR2 is SNEGSKA (reference sequence). The CDR3 covers 15 residues. Trimming took 4 bases from V and 7 from J; bases not matched to a gene: 13. The CDR3 reads CSATLAGHFLTTQYF. CDR3 nucleotide sequence: TGCAGTGCTACGCTAGCGGGGCACTTCCTTACGACCCAGTACTTC.

The chain has TRBV28 and TRBJ2-2; D call uncertain. V was clipped by 0 bases and J by 1 base, with 9 bases between them. Germline V gene data show CDR1 as MDHEN and CDR2 as SYDVKM. The CDR3 is 16 amino acids. The CDR3 loop reads CASSLWGFGNTGELFF. In DNA, the CDR3 is TGTGCCAGCAGTTTATGGGGTTTTGGGAACACCGGGGAGCTGTTTTTT.

This clonotype was recorded a few times. This chain uses TRBV20-1 with TRBJ2-5; D is undetermined. CDR3 size: 11 residues. The V and J ends lost 3 bases and 5 bases respectively, with 7 bases between them. Germline lookup yields CDR1 DFQATT and CDR2 SNEGSKA (reference sequence). The CDR3 is CSARAHETQYF. In nucleotides, the CDR3 is TGCAGTGCTAGGGCCCACGAGACCCAGTACTTC.

The chain employs TRBV29-1 and TRBJ1-1; maybe TRBD1 (5 bases). The CDR3 runs to 15 residues. Germline V gives CDR1 SQVTM, CDR2 ANQGSEA. Trimming pared 3 bases from V and 1 base from J, leaving 15 bases between. For the CDR3, the DNA is TGCAGCGTTGAGGATTGGGGGGAAGCGAACACTGAAGCTTTCTTT. As protein: CSVEDWGEANTEAFF. Complete variable domain (other parts from reference TRBV29-1 and TRBJ1-1): SAVISQKPSRDICQRGTSLTIQCQVDSQVTMMFWYRQQPGQSLTLIATANQGSEATYESGFVIDKFPISRPNLTFSTLTVSNMSPEDSSIYLCSVEDWGEANTEAFFGQGTRLTVV.

This clonotype has a handful of counts. This sequence joins TRBV6-1 and TRBJ2-7; possible D gene TRBD2, 6 bases. Trimming left V 6 bases short and J 3 bases short, with 30 bases between. The CDR3 loop spans 19 amino acids. Germline values: CDR1 MNHNS, CDR2 SASEGT. Here the CDR3 DNA reads TGTGCCAGCAGCTCGGGGGACCCTGTTAGTGGTAGAAGCTACTACGAGCAGTACTTC. This translates into CASSSGDPVSGRSYYEQYF.

This clonotype came up a few times. The V and J genes are TRBV19 and TRBJ2-2, with 10 bases identical to TRBD2. Germline V gene lookup returns CDR1 LNHDA and CDR2 SQIVND (reference sequence). Trimming cost V 6 bases and J 5 bases; bases outside gene matches: 9. This CDR3 has 16 residues. CDR3 sequence: CASSTLAGVETGELFF. Here the CDR3 DNA reads TGTGCCAGTAGCACCCTAGCGGGAGTGGAGACCGGGGAGCTGTTTTTT.

The rearrangement links TRBV6-2 or TRBV6-3 to TRBJ2-7; D remains ambiguous. V gave up 0 bases and J gave up 0 bases, with 9 bases separating them. CDR3 length equals 15 residues. Germline CDR1 MNHEY, CDR2 SVGEGT. CDR3 in amino acids: CASSYSGWSSYEQYF. DNA of the CDR3: TGTGCCAGCAGTTACTCGGGTTGGAGCTCCTACGAGCAGTACTTC.